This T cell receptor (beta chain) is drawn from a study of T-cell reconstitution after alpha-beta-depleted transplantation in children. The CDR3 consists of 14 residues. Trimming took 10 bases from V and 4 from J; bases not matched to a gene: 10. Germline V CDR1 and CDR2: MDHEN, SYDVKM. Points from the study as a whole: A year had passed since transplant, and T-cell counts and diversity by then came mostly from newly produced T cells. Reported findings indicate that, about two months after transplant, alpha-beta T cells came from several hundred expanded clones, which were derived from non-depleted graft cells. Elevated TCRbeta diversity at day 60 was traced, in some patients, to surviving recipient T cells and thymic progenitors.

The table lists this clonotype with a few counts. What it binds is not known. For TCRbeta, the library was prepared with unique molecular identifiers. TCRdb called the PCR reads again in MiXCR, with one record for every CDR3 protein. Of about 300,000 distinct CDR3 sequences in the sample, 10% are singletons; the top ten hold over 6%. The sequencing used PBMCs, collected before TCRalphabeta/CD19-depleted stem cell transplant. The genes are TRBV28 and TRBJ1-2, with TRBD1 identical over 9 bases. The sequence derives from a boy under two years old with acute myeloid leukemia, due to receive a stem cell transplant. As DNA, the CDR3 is TGTGCCACGGTCGGGGACAGGGCTGTCTATGGCTACACCTTC. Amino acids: CATVGDRAVYGYTF.